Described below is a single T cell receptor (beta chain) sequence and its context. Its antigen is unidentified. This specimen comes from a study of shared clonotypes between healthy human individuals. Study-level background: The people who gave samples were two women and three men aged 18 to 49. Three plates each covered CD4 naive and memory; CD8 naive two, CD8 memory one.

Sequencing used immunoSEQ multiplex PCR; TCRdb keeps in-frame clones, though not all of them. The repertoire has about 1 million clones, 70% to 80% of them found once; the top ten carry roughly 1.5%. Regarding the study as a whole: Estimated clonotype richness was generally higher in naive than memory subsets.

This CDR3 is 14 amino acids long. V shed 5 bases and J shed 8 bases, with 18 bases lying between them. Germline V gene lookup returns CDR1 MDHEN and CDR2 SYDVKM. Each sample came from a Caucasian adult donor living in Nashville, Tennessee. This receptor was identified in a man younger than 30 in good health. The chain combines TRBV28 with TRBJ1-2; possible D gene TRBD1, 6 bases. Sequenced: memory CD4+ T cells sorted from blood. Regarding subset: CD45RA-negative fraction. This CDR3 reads CASSPEGGARGYTF. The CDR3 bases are TGTGCCAGCAGTCCAGAGGGGGGGGCGCGCGGCTACACCTTC.